This record looks at one T cell receptor beta chain sequence and its context. The sample is drawn from a study of blood T cell repertoires in COVID-19. Study background: COVID-19 samples collected from the United States, Italy and Spain covered acute and convalescent phases. Sample material is recorded as cDNA or gDNA derived from T cells, B-cell-depleted T cells, or PBMCs.

This CDR3 comprises 12 residues. CDR1 is SGHRS, CDR2 YFSETQ, per germline. V gave up 7 bases and J gave up 4 bases, with 10 bases separating them. Under the authors' procedure: Using reference gene primer amplification, nucleated cell counts were estimated. Some clones are missing from TCRdb's copy, which holds only in-frame ones; the method was immunoSEQ multiplex PCR. V, J and clone size reflect that table, while D and trimming were determined from the DNA. The table lists nearly 90,000 clones, around 88% of them singletons. The chain couples TRBV5-1 to TRBJ2-3, with D possibly TRBD2 on 5 matching bases. This TCR came from a man in his sixties with acute or convalescent COVID-19. The specimen was peripheral blood. The CDR3 DNA reads TGCGCCAGCTCTGAGGGCCCAGATACGCAGTATTTT. This sequence encodes CASSEGPDTQYF.